These 11 T cell receptor beta chains were sequenced from one sample in a study of OX40 agonist ivuxolimab in advanced cancers. Sequencing used immunoSEQ multiplex PCR; TCRdb keeps in-frame clones, though not all of them. The sample contains 65,000 to 70,000 clones, roughly 84% of which appear only once. Material: CD4+ or CD8+ T cells sorted from blood, obtained in a trial of the OX40 agonist ivuxolimab. These TCRs come from an adult with an advanced solid tumor such as melanoma, head and neck, liver or kidney cancer.

The V call is TRBV7-8, the J call TRBJ1-3; weak D call: TRBD1 (6 bases). The germline CDR1 and CDR2 sequences are SGHVS and FQNEAQ. V was trimmed by 5 bases and J by 8 bases, leaving 19 bases between them. The CDR3 sequence is 15 residues long. This CDR3 reads CASSGRTGFGDTIYF. In nucleotides, the CDR3 is TGTGCCAGCAGCGGACGAACAGGGTTCGGGGACACCATATATTTT. The variable domain in full, completed from reference TRBV7-8 and TRBJ1-3, reads GAGVSQSPRYKVAKRGQDVALRCDPISGHVSLFWYQQALGQGPEFLTYFQNEAQLDKSGLPSDRFFAERPEGSVSTLKIQRTQQEDSAVYLCASSGRTGFGDTIYFGEGSWLTVV.

The table lists this clone with a few counts. The chain carries TRBV5-4 and TRBJ2-7; D is uncertain. Trimming removed 4 bases at V and 2 bases at J, with 7 bases between. CDR3 size: 12 residues. Per the germline V gene, CDR1 is SGHNT and CDR2 is YYREEE (reference sequence). Written as DNA, the CDR3 is TGTGCCAGCAGCCTGGGCACCTACGAGCAGTACTTC. Residues: CASSLGTYEQYF.

Turning to this clone: One end of the junction is discordant with germline, which a read error may explain. The genes are TRBV18 and TRBJ2-7; no firm D call. Germline V gives CDR1 KGHSH, CDR2 LQKENI. The CDR3 consists of 17 residues. CDR3 in amino acids: CASSPIGPTSISHEQYF. The CDR3 bases are TGTGCCAGCTCACCAATTGGACCGACCTCGATCTCCCACGAGCAGTACTTC.

J is TRBJ1-2 and V is TRBV6-1, with D tentatively TRBD1 (5 bases). Germline assignment: CDR1 MNHNS and CDR2 SASEGT. The CDR3 totals 15 residues. V shed 6 bases and J shed 2 bases, with 16 bases lying between them. CDR3 DNA: TGTGCCAGCAGCTTACCGGGGCTTGGAAACTATGGCTACACCTTC. This gives the protein CASSLPGLGNYGYTF.

This clone appeared a single time. J is TRBJ2-2 and V is TRBV7-2; 8 bases agree with TRBD2. Germline lookup yields CDR1 SGHTA and CDR2 FQGNSA. The CDR3 length is 15 residues. J gave up 4 bases and V 0 bases, and 1 base lay outside the gene matches. The DNA of the CDR3 is TGTGCCAGCAGCTTAGCTCTAGCGGGCACCGGGGAGCTGTTTTTT. Amino acids: CASSLALAGTGELFF.

The chain combines TRBV6-1 with TRBJ2-3, with unresolved D. Germline loops: CDR1 MNHNS, CDR2 SASEGT. V dropped 3 bases and J dropped 0 bases, with 10 bases sitting between them. The CDR3 runs to 15 residues. The CDR3 region is CASSETPTSTDTQYF. In DNA form, the CDR3 reads TGTGCCAGCAGTGAGACTCCCACTAGCACAGATACGCAGTATTTT.

This chain connects TRBV6-5 to TRBJ2-5; 12 bases line up with TRBD2. V was pared by 6 bases and J by 7 bases, with 3 bases of the junction left unmatched. CDR1 is MNHEY and CDR2 is SVGAGI in the germline V gene. The CDR3 totals 13 residues. CDR3 sequence (DNA): TGTGCCAGCAGGACTAGCGGGGGTAGGACCCAGTACTTC. Translated: CASRTSGGRTQYF.

This sequence joins TRBV7-2 and TRBJ2-7, with TRBD1 identical over 9 bases. Germline V CDR1 and CDR2: SGHTA, FQGNSA. The trim removed 5 bases at V and 0 bases at J, leaving 8 bases unmatched. The CDR3 is made up of 16 amino acids. The CDR3, as DNA: TGTGCCAGCAGCCTAACAGGGGGCTTTAGCTCCTACGAGCAGTACTTC. This gives the protein CASSLTGGFSSYEQYF. The full variable domain, completed using reference TRBV7-2 and TRBJ2-7, is GAGVSQSPSNKVTEKGKDVELRCDPISGHTALYWYRQSLGQGLEFLIYFQGNSAPDKSGLPSDRFSAERTGGSVSTLTIQRTQQEDSAVYLCASSLTGGFSSYEQYFGPGTRLTVT.

This sequence joins TRBV7-6 and TRBJ2-2; D might be TRBD1 or TRBD2, each matching 6 bases. Per the germline V gene, CDR1 is SGHVS and CDR2 is FNYEAQ. There are 14 residues in the CDR3. Trimming left V 0 bases short and J 6 bases short, with 8 bases between. CDR3 coding DNA: TGTGCCAGCAGCTTAGCGGAGGGGGCCGGGGAGCTGTTTTTT. It yields the protein CASSLAEGAGELFF.

This clone was detected only a few times. The chain recombines TRBV19 with TRBJ1-2; D is unresolved. V was shortened by 3 bases and J by 0 bases, with 8 bases between the two germline ends. This CDR3 has 14 residues. Germline CDR1 is LNHDA and CDR2 is SQIVND (reference sequence). The CDR3 DNA follows: TGTGCCAGTAGTATTGTCAGCGCTAACTATGGCTACACCTTC. Its protein is CASSIVSANYGYTF.

The chain links TRBV19 to TRBJ2-2; possible D gene TRBD2, 5 bases. The V end lost 8 bases, the J end lost 4 bases, and 11 bases lay between the germline ends. CDR1 is LNHDA and CDR2 is SQIVND in the germline V gene (reference sequence). This CDR3 is 13 amino acids long. For the CDR3, the DNA is TGTGCCAGTGCCGCTCGGGGCACCGGGGAGCTGTTTTTT. Its protein product is CASAARGTGELFF.